One and the same sample provided the 18 T cell receptor beta chains below, sequenced in a study of blood T cell repertoires in COVID-19. TCRdb's copy holds only in-frame clones and misses some; the assay was immunoSEQ multiplex PCR. The sample carries approximately 670,000 clones, more than 80% recorded once. The sample was peripheral blood. All receptors derive from a young woman with acute or convalescent COVID-19.

The chain employs TRBV7-2 and TRBJ2-7, with a tentative D call TRBD2 (5 bases). The germline V gene has CDR1 SGHTA and CDR2 FQGNSA. V lost 0 bases to trimming and J lost 7 bases, with 7 bases between them. The CDR3 loop spans 12 amino acids. DNA of the CDR3: TGTGCCAGCAGCTTAGCGCCGGGGGAGCAGTACTTC. This translates into CASSLAPGEQYF. The full variable domain, its missing parts supplied by reference TRBV7-2 and TRBJ2-7, is GAGVSQSPSNKVTEKGKDVELRCDPISGHTALYWYRQSLGQGLEFLIYFQGNSAPDKSGLPSDRFSAERTGGSVSTLTIQRTQQEDSAVYLCASSLAPGEQYFGPGTRLTVT.

The chain has TRBV27 and TRBJ1-4; TRBD1 is a possible D gene (6 bases). CDR1 is MNHEY and CDR2 is SMNVEV in the germline V gene (reference sequence). This CDR3 has 16 amino acids. V was shortened by 1 base and J by 4 bases, with 13 bases between the two germline ends. The CDR3, as DNA: TGTGCCAGCAGTTTATGGGGGGGGGCTGGTAATGAAAAACTGTTTTTT. It encodes CASSLWGGAGNEKLFF.

The DNA for the CDR3 is TGTGCCAGCAGCCAAGGGGCGGGGGCCACTGAAGCTTTCTTT. Translated, it gives CASSQGAGATEAFF. The J gene is TRBJ1-1, the V gene TRBV3-1 (or the pseudogene TRBV3-2); a weak D match, TRBD1 (6 bases). Germline V gene sequence: CDR1 LGHDT, CDR2 YNNKEL (reference sequence). The CDR3 consists of 14 residues. The V and J ends lost 1 base and 4 bases respectively, with 10 bases between them.

As concerns this clone: The identical CDR3 is also encoded by other nucleotide sequences in the sample. In DNA, the CDR3 is TGCGCCAGCAGCTCGGGACAGGGGAACACTGAAGCTTTCTTT. This encodes CASSSGQGNTEAFF. The rearrangement joins TRBV5-1 to TRBJ1-1; 9 positions match TRBD1. Germline CDR1 reads SGHRS; CDR2 reads YFSETQ. Trimming at V came to 3 bases and at J to 1 base, leaving 1 base not matched to a gene. This CDR3 has 14 amino acids.

The chain uses TRBV19 and TRBJ1-1; D gene ambiguous. CDR1 and CDR2 (germline): LNHDA, SQIVND (reference sequence). Trimming pared 6 bases from V and 5 bases from J, leaving 13 bases between. This CDR3 has 13 amino acids. CDR3 protein: CASSRILGTEAFF. The CDR3 DNA reads as TGTGCCAGTAGCAGAATTCTAGGTACTGAAGCTTTCTTT.

The table lists this clone with a few counts. The V gene is TRBV25-1, the J gene TRBJ2-1; D is ambiguous. V was trimmed by 3 bases and J by 3 bases, leaving 12 bases between them. The length of the CDR3 is 15 residues. Germline CDR1 is MGHDK and CDR2 is SYGVNS. The CDR3 coding sequence is TGTGCCAGCAGTGATCCCGGGTCCGGCTACAATGAGCAGTTCTTC. Translating gives CASSDPGSGYNEQFF. The whole variable domain, filled in from reference TRBV25-1 and TRBJ2-1, reads EADIYQTPRYLVIGTGKKITLECSQTMGHDKMYWYQQDPGMELHLIHYSYGVNSTEKGDLSSESTVSRIRTEHFPLTLESARPSHTSQYLCASSDPGSGYNEQFFGPGTRLTVL.

To note about this clone: Other DNA sequences in this sample translate to the same CDR3. This chain uses TRBV4-1 with TRBJ2-1, with 7 bases aligning to TRBD1. The CDR3 is made up of 13 amino acids. Germline V lookup: CDR1 MGHRA, CDR2 YSYEKL. V lost 4 bases to trimming and J lost 6 bases; unmatched junction nucleotides: 3. The CDR3 nucleotides read TGCGCCAGCAGCCCTCCAGGGGGCAATGAGCAGTTCTTC. Translating gives CASSPPGGNEQFF.

The chain has TRBV7-2 and TRBJ1-6, with TRBD1 as a possible D gene (6 bases). The CDR3 is 14 residues long. The germline V gene has CDR1 SGHTA and CDR2 FQGNSA. V shed 5 bases and J shed 10 bases, with 15 bases lying between them. The CDR3 reads CASSAQGLVSPLHF. CDR3 nucleotide sequence: TGTGCCAGCAGCGCACAGGGTCTAGTGTCACCCCTCCACTTT.

This rearrangement joins TRBV9 to TRBJ1-5; D call uncertain. Germline assignment: CDR1 SGDLS and CDR2 YYNGEE. The CDR3 is 14 residues long. The V end was cut by 0 bases, the J end by 5 bases, with 9 bases between. The chain's CDR3 is CASSVDTVDQPQHF. In DNA form, the CDR3 reads TGTGCCAGCAGCGTAGATACGGTAGATCAGCCCCAGCATTTT. Complete variable domain (other parts from reference TRBV9 and TRBJ1-5): DSGVTQTPKHLITATGQRVTLRCSPRSGDLSVYWYQQSLDQGLQFLIQYYNGEERAKGNILERFSAQQFPDLHSELNLSSLELGDSALYFCASSVDTVDQPQHFGDGTRLSIL.

The CDR3 region has the DNA TGTGCCAGCAGCTGGGGGACAGGGAGGGTTACAGATACGCAGTATTTT. As protein: CASSWGTGRVTDTQYF. The chain links TRBV7-3 to TRBJ2-3; 9 bases map to TRBD1. Germline loops: CDR1 SGHTA, CDR2 FQGTGA. The CDR3 has 16 residues. V lost 4 bases and J lost 3; bases outside the gene matches: 8.

The rearrangement links TRBV4-3 to TRBJ2-2, with 8 bases that match TRBD1. The germline CDR1 and CDR2 sequences are LGHNA and YSLEER. Trimming at V came to 4 bases and at J to 3 bases, leaving 4 bases not matched to a gene. This CDR3 is built from 15 residues. The CDR3 loop reads CASSPGQGHTGELFF. The CDR3 coding sequence is TGCGCCAGCAGCCCAGGACAGGGACACACCGGGGAGCTGTTTTTT.

The chain has TRBV5-1 and TRBJ2-3; possible D gene TRBD2, 6 bases. The CDR3 is 16 residues long. The V and J ends lost 0 bases and 6 bases respectively, with 17 bases between them. The germline V gene encodes CDR1 SGHRS and CDR2 YFSETQ. CDR3 amino acids: CASSLGSWDWVDTQYF. The CDR3, as DNA: TGCGCCAGCAGCTTGGGCAGTTGGGACTGGGTTGATACGCAGTATTTT.

This clone has only one observation. The gene calls are TRBV9 and TRBJ1-6; the match to TRBD1 covers 7 bases. Trimming took 3 bases from V and 6 from J; bases not matched to a gene: 3. The CDR3 loop spans 14 amino acids. Germline V gives CDR1 SGDLS, CDR2 YYNGEE. The CDR3 loop reads CASSGQGFNSPLHF. The CDR3 bases are TGTGCCAGCAGCGGACAGGGCTTTAATTCACCCCTCCACTTT.

In this sample, this clone turned up once. The gene calls are TRBV18 and TRBJ1-3, with a weak D call TRBD1 (6 bases). The V gene lost 5 bases and the J gene lost 0 bases, with 14 bases spanning the gap. CDR3 length: 16 residues. Looked up from germline, CDR1 is KGHSH and CDR2 is LQKENI. The DNA for the CDR3 is TGTGCCAGCTCAATAGGACAGACGAGCTCTGGAAACACCATATATTTT. This codes for CASSIGQTSSGNTIYF.

The CDR3 is CAWSGETGKTEAFF. Here the CDR3 DNA reads TGTGCCTGGAGTGGTGAGACAGGGAAGACTGAAGCTTTCTTT. The rearrangement joins TRBV30 to TRBJ1-1; 7 bases are shared with TRBD1. V shed 1 base, J shed 5 bases, and the junction held 7 bases outside the gene matches. The CDR3 is 14 amino acids. Germline lookup yields CDR1 GTSNPN and CDR2 SVGIG (reference sequence).

The chain combines TRBV2 with TRBJ1-6; unclear D gene. Germline CDR1 and CDR2: SNHLY and FYNNEI. This CDR3 has 13 residues. V lost 8 bases and J lost 9, with 14 bases in between. CDR3 in amino acids: CASGVGGPSPLHF. The CDR3 DNA sequence: TGTGCCAGCGGAGTGGGAGGCCCTTCACCCCTCCACTTT.

The chain couples TRBV9 to TRBJ1-2, with TRBD1 matching 9 bases. This CDR3 region has 15 residues. The junction had 4 bases not matched to a gene; V was cut back by 0 bases and J by 4 bases. Germline CDR1 SGDLS, CDR2 YYNGEE. The CDR3 spells CASSVGGQGSYGYTF. CDR3 bases: TGTGCCAGCAGCGTAGGCGGACAGGGGAGCTATGGCTACACCTTC.

The chain recombines TRBV9 with TRBJ2-2; D might be TRBD1 (6 bases). The V end lost 4 bases, the J end lost 0 bases, and 13 bases lay between the germline ends. Germline CDR1 SGDLS, CDR2 YYNGEE. This CDR3 spans 16 amino acids. The CDR3 loop reads CASSPIGTTNTGELFF. The CDR3, as DNA: TGTGCCAGCAGCCCCATCGGGACAACGAACACCGGGGAGCTGTTTTTT.